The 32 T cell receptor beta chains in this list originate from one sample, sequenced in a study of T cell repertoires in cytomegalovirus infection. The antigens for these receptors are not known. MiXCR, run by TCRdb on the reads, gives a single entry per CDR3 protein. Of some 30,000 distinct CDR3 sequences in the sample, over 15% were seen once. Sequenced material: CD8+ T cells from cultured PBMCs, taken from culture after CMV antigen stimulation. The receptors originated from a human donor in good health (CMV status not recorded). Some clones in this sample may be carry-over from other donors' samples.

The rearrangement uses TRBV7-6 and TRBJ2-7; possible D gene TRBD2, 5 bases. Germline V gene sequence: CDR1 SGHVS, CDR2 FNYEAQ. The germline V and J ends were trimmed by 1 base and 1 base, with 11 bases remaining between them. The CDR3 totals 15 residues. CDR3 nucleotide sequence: TGTGCCAGCAGCTTAGAGGCTAGCAGATCCTACGAGCAGTACTTC. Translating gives CASSLEASRSYEQYF. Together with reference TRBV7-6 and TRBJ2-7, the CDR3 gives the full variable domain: GAGVSQSPRYKVTKRGQDVALRCDPISGHVSLYWYRQALGQGPEFLTYFNYEAQQDKSGLPNDRFSAERPEGSISTLTIQRTEQRDSAMYRCASSLEASRSYEQYFGPGTRLTVT.

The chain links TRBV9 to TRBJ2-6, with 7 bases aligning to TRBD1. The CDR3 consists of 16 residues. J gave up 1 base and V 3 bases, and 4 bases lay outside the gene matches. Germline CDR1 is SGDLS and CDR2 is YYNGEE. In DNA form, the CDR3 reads TGTGCCAGCAGCGCCCCGACAGGGTCTGGGGCCAACGTCCTGACTTTC. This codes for CASSAPTGSGANVLTF.

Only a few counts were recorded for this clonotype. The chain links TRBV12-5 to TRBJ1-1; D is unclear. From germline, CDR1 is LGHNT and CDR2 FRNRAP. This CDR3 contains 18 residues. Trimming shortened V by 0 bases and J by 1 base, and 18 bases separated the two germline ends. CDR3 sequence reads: CASGLVRSGVLANTEAFF. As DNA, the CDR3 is TGTGCTAGTGGTTTGGTACGGAGCGGAGTTTTAGCGAACACTGAAGCTTTCTTT. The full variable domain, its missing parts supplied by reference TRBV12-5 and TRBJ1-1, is DARVTQTPRHKVTEMGQEVTMRCQPILGHNTVFWYRQTMMQGLELLAYFRNRAPLDDSGMPKDRFSAEMPDATLATLKIQPSEPRDSAVYFCASGLVRSGVLANTEAFFGQGTRLTVV.

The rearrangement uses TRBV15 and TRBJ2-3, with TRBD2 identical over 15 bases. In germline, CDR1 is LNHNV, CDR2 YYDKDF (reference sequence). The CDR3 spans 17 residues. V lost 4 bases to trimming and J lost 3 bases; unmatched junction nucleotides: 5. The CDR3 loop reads CATSTGTSGGKTDTQYF. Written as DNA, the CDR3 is TGTGCCACCAGCACTGGGACTAGCGGGGGGAAGACAGATACGCAGTATTTT.

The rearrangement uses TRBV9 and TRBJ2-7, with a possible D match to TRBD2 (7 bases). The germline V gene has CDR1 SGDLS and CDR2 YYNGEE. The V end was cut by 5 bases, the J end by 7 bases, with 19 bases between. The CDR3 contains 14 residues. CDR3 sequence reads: CASSGGADNGEQYF. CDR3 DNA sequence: TGTGCCAGCAGTGGGGGGGCAGACAACGGAGAGCAGTACTTC.

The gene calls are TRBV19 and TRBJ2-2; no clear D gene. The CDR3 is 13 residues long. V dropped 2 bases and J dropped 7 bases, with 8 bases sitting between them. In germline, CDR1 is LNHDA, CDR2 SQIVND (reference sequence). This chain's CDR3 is CASSITTGGELFF. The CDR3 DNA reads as TGTGCCAGTAGTATAACAACTGGCGGGGAGCTGTTTTTT.

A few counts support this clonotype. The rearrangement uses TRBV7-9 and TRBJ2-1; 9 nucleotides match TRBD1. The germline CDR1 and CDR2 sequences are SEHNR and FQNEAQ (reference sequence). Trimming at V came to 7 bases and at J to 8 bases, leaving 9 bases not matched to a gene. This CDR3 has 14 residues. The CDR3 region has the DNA TGTGCCAGCACTACCGGGACAGGGTCGGATGAGCAGTTCTTC. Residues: CASTTGTGSDEQFF.

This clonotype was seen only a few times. CDR3 protein: CASSLSLGAIVYNEQFF. CDR3 bases: TGTGCCAGCAGTTTATCCCTAGGAGCAATCGTTTACAATGAGCAGTTCTTC. The chain joins TRBV27 to TRBJ2-1; D is uncertain. The CDR3 sequence is 17 residues long. Trimming removed 0 bases from V and 4 bases from J, with 16 bases in between. The germline CDR1 and CDR2 sequences are MNHEY and SMNVEV (reference sequence).

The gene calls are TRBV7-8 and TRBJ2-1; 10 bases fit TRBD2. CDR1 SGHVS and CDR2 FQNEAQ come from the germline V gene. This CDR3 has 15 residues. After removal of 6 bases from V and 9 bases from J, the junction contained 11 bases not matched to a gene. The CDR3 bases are TGTGCCAGCAGAACCGGGACTAGCGCCCTCGGTGAGCAGTTCTTC. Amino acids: CASRTGTSALGEQFF.

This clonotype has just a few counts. Here the CDR3 DNA reads TGTGCCAGCAGCTTACACTCCGGGACAGTCTATGGCTACACCTTC. It yields the protein CASSLHSGTVYGYTF. The chain couples TRBV7-2 to TRBJ1-2; 7 positions agree with TRBD1. The V gene's germline CDR1 is SGHTA and CDR2 FQGNSA. The CDR3 extends over 15 amino acids. Losses at the gene ends were 2 bases for V and 4 bases for J; bases not matched to a gene: 7.

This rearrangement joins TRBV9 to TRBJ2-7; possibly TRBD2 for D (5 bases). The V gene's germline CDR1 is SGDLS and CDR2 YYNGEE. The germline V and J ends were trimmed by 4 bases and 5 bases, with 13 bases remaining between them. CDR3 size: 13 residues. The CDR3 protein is CASSKRTGNEQYF. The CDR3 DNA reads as TGTGCCAGCAGCAAACGGACGGGAAACGAGCAGTACTTC. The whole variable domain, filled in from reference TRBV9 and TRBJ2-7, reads DSGVTQTPKHLITATGQRVTLRCSPRSGDLSVYWYQQSLDQGLQFLIQYYNGEERAKGNILERFSAQQFPDLHSELNLSSLELGDSALYFCASSKRTGNEQYFGPGTRLTVT.

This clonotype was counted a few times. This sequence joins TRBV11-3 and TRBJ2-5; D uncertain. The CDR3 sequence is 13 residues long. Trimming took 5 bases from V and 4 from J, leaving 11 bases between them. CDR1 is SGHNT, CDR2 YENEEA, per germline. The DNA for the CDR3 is TGTGCCAGCAGCCCACACAGAGGAGAGACCCAGTACTTC. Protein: CASSPHRGETQYF. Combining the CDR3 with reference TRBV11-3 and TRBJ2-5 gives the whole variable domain EAGVVQSPRYKIIEKKQPVAFWCNPISGHNTLYWYLQNLGQGPELLIRYENEEAVDDSQLPKDRFSAERLKGVDSTLKIQPAELGDSAVYLCASSPHRGETQYFGPGTRLLVL.

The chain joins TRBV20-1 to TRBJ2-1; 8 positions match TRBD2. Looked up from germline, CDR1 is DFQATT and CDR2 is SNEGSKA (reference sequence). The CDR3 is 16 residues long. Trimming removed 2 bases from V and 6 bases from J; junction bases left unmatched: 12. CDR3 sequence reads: CSARNRAGLASNEQFF. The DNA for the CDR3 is TGCAGTGCTAGAAACAGGGCAGGACTAGCCTCCAATGAGCAGTTCTTC.

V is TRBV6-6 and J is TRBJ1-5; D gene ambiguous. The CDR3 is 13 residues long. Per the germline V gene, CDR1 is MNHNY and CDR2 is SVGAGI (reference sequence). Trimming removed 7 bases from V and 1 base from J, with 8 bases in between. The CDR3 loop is CASNRISNQPQHF. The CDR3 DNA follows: TGTGCCAGCAACCGGATAAGCAATCAGCCCCAGCATTTT.

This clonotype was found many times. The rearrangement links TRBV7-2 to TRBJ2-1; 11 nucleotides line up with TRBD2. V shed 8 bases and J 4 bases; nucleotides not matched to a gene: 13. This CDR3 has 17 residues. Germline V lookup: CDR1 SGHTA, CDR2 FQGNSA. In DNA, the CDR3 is TGTGCCAGCTGCAAACTTAATAGCGGGGGGGCATACAATGAGCAGTTCTTC. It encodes CASCKLNSGGAYNEQFF.

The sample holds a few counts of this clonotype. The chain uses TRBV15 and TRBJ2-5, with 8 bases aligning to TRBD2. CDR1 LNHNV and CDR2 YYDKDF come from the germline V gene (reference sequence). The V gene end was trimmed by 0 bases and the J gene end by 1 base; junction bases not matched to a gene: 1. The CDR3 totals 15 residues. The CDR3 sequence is CATSRERGAQETQYF. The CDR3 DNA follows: TGTGCCACCAGCAGAGAGCGGGGGGCCCAAGAGACCCAGTACTTC.

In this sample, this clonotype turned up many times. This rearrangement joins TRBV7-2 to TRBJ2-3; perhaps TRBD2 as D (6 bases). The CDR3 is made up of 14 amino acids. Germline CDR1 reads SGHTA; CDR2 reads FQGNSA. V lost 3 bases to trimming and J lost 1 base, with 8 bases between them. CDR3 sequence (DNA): TGTGCCAGCAGCTTGGGGAGGCGCACAGATACGCAGTATTTT. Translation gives CASSLGRRTDTQYF.

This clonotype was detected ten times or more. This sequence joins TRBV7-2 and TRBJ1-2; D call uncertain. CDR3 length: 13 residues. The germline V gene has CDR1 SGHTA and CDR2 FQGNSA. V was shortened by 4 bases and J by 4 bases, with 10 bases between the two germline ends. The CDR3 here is CASSSYAAYGYTF. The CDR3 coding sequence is TGTGCCAGCAGCTCCTACGCTGCCTATGGCTACACCTTC.

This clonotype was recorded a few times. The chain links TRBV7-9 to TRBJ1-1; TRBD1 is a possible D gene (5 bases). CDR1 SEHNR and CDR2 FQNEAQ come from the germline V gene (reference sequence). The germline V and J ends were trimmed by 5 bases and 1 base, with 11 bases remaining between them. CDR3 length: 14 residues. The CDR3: CASSLGQGNTEAFF. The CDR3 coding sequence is TGTGCCAGCAGCCTAGGCCAGGGGAACACTGAAGCTTTCTTT.

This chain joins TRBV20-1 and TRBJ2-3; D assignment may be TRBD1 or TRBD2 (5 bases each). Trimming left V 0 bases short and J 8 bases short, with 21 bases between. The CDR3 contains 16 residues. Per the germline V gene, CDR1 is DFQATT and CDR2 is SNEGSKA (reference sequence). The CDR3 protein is CSARDFHGALVRTQYF. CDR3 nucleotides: TGCAGTGCTAGAGATTTCCACGGGGCTCTAGTTCGTACGCAGTATTTT.

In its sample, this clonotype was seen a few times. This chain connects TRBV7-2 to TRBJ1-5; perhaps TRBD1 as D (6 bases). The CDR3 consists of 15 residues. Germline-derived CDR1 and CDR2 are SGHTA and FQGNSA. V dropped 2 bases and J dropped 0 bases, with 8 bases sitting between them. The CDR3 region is CASSLSGASNQPQHF. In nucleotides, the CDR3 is TGTGCCAGCAGCTTATCGGGGGCTAGCAATCAGCCCCAGCATTTT.

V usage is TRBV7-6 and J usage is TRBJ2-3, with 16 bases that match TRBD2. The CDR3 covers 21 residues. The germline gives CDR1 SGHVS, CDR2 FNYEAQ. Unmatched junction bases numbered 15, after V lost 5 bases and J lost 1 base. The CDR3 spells CASSPQPGTSGGAIRTDTQYF. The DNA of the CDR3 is TGTGCCAGCAGCCCCCAACCCGGGACTAGCGGGGGGGCCATCCGCACAGATACGCAGTATTTT.

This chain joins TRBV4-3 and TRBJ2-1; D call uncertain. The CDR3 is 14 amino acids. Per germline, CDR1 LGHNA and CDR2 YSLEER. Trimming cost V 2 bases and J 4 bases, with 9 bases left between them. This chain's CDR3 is CASSQSGPYNEQFF. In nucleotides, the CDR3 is TGCGCCAGCAGCCAAAGTGGCCCTTACAATGAGCAGTTCTTC.

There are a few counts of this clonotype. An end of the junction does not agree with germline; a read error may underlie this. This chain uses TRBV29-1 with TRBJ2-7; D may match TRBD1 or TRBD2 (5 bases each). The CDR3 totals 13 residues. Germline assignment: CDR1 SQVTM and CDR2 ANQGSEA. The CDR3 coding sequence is TGCAGCGTTGGGCCCTCCGGGACCCAGGTGAGAGACTTC. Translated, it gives CSVGPSGTQVRDF.

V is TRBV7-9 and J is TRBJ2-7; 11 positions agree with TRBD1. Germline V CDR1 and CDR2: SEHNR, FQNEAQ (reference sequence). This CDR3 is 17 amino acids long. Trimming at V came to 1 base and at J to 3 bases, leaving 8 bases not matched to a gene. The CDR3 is CASSLVNPGQGGYEQYF. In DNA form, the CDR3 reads TGTGCCAGCAGCTTAGTAAACCCGGGACAGGGGGGCTACGAGCAGTACTTC.

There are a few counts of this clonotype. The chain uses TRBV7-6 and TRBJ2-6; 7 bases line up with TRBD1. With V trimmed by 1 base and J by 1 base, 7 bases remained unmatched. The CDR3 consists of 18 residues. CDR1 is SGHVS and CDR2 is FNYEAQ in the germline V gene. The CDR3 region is CASSLEGTAFSGANVLTF. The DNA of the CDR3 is TGTGCCAGCAGCTTAGAAGGGACAGCCTTTTCTGGGGCCAACGTCCTGACTTTC.

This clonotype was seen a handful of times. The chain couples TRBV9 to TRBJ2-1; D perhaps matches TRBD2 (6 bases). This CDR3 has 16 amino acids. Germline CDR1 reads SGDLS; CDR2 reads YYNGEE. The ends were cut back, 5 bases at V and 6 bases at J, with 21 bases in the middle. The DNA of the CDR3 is TGTGCCAGCAGTCGTAGCGGAGGAGCCCAAGGCAATGAGCAGTTCTTC. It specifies CASSRSGGAQGNEQFF. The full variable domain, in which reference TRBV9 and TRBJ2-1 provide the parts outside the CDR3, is DSGVTQTPKHLITATGQRVTLRCSPRSGDLSVYWYQQSLDQGLQFLIQYYNGEERAKGNILERFSAQQFPDLHSELNLSSLELGDSALYFCASSRSGGAQGNEQFFGPGTRLTVL.

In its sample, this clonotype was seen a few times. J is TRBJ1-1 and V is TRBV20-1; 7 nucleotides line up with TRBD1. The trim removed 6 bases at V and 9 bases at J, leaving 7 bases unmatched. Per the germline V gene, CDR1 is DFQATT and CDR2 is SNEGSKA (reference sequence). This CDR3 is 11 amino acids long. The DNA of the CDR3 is TGCAGTGCCAAAGAGACAGGGAAAGCTTTCTTT. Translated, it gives CSAKETGKAFF.

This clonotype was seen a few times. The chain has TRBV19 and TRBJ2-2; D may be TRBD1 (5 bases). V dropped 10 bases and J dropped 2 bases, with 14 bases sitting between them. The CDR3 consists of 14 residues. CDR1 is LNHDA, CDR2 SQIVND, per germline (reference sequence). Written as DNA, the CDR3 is TGTGCCACCGAGACAGTATTCAACACCGGGGAGCTGTTTTTT. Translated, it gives CATETVFNTGELFF.

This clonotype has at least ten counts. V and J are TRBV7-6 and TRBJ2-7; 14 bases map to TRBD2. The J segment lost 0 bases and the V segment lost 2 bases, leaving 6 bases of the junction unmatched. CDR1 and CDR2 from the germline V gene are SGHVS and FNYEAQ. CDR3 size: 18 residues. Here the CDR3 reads CASSLSATSGGGSYEQYF. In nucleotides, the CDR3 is TGTGCCAGCAGCTTATCCGCGACTAGCGGGGGGGGCTCCTACGAGCAGTACTTC. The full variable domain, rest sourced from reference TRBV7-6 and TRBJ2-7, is GAGVSQSPRYKVTKRGQDVALRCDPISGHVSLYWYRQALGQGPEFLTYFNYEAQQDKSGLPNDRFSAERPEGSISTLTIQRTEQRDSAMYRCASSLSATSGGGSYEQYFGPGTRLTVT.

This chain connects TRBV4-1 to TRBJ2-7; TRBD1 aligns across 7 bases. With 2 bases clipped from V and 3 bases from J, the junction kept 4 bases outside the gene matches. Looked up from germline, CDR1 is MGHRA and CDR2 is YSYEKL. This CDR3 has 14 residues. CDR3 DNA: TGCGCCAGCAGCCAATTAGGGGGCAGCTACGAGCAGTACTTC. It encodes CASSQLGGSYEQYF.

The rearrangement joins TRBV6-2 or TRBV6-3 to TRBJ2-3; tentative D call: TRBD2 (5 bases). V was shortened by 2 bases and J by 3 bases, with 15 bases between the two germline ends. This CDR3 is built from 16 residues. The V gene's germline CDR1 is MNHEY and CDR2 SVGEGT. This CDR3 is CASSYKGLQVTDTQYF. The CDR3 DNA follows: TGTGCCAGCAGTTACAAAGGACTCCAGGTAACAGATACGCAGTATTTT.